Following are 22 T cell receptor beta chains from one sample sequenced in a study of blood T cells in healthy people across ages. The second PCR ran roughly 7 to 12 cycles with a sample-barcoded 5' primer and J-beta primers. TCRdb reanalysed the 5' RACE reads using MiXCR and keeps one entry per CDR3 protein. The sample has approximately 700,000 distinct CDR3 sequences, approximately 29% seen once. The sequencing sample was made of blood. These receptors came from a woman over 75 in good health.

This clonotype came up a few times. The chain combines TRBV5-4 with TRBJ2-4; the D gene could be TRBD1 or TRBD2 (7 bases each). The CDR3 sequence is 14 residues long. V gave up 3 bases and J gave up 5 bases, with 12 bases separating them. Per germline, CDR1 SGHNT and CDR2 YYREEE (reference sequence). Here the CDR3 DNA reads TGTGCCAGCAGCTCGACAGGGAGGGAAAACATTCAGTACTTC. It is translated as CASSSTGRENIQYF.

The sample holds many counts of this clonotype. The chain employs TRBV14 and TRBJ2-7; 9 positions agree with TRBD1. The junction had 14 bases not matched to a gene; V was cut back by 4 bases and J by 4 bases. There are 17 residues in the CDR3. Germline V CDR1 and CDR2: SGHDN, FVKESK. The CDR3 nucleotides read TGTGCCAGCAGCCCTCGGACAGGGGCCGTGGGGAAGTACGAGCAGTACTTC. This sequence encodes CASSPRTGAVGKYEQYF.

Ten or more counts support this clonotype. The chain combines TRBV6-2 or TRBV6-3 with TRBJ2-5; maybe TRBD2 (5 bases). V was trimmed by 2 bases and J by 4 bases, leaving 14 bases between them. The CDR3 is made up of 15 amino acids. Germline V gene data show CDR1 as MNHEY and CDR2 as SVGEGT. CDR3 DNA sequence: TGTGCCAGCAGTTACGGAATCGAGGGTCGAGAGACCCAGTACTTC. It yields the protein CASSYGIEGRETQYF.

Points on this clonotype: At one of its ends the junction is not consistent with the germline gene, which may arise from a read error. The chain is built from TRBV2 and TRBJ2-2; D is possibly TRBD1 (6 bases). The germline gives CDR1 SNHLY, CDR2 FYNNEI. The CDR3 is made up of 15 amino acids. CDR3 in amino acids: CASRKEQGNTGELFF. The CDR3 bases are TGCGCCAGCAGGAAGGAACAGGGAAACACCGGGGAGCTGTTTTTT.

J is TRBJ1-1 and V is TRBV7-9; a possible D gene is TRBD1 (6 bases). Germline V gene sequence: CDR1 SEHNR, CDR2 FQNEAQ (reference sequence). V was trimmed by 5 bases and J by 8 bases, leaving 12 bases between them. The CDR3 covers 12 residues. CDR3 in amino acids: CASSPRTVEAFF. The CDR3 nucleotides are TGTGCCAGCAGCCCCAGGACAGTAGAAGCTTTCTTT. The full variable domain, completed using reference TRBV7-9 and TRBJ1-1, is DTGVSQNPRHKITKRGQNVTFRCDPISEHNRLYWYRQTLGQGPEFLTYFQNEAQLEKSRLLSDRFSAERPKGSFSTLEIQRTEQGDSAMYLCASSPRTVEAFFGQGTRLTVV.

This clonotype was detected many times. This chain links TRBV7-6 with TRBJ1-2; weak D call: TRBD1 (5 bases). The CDR3 spans 13 residues. Germline CDR1 is SGHVS and CDR2 is FNYEAQ. V lost 2 bases and J 6 bases, leaving 10 bases between the germline ends. CDR3 DNA sequence: TGTGCCAGCAGCTTAAATGGGGCCGATGGCTACACCTTC. Amino acid sequence: CASSLNGADGYTF.

On this clonotype: Given a much more abundant clone one base away, this may be a read error. CDR3 DNA sequence: TGTGCCAGTAGTAGGAGGTATGAGAATGAGCAGTTCTTC. This translates into CASSRRYENEQFF. The rearrangement links TRBV19 to TRBJ2-1, with TRBD2 as a possible D gene (5 bases). CDR1 is LNHDA and CDR2 is SQIVND in the germline V gene (reference sequence). The CDR3 contains 13 residues. With 4 bases removed from V and 7 bases from J, the gap between germline ends came to 11 bases.

This clonotype was observed at least ten times. J is TRBJ2-7 and V is TRBV12-5; TRBD1 or TRBD2 may be the D gene (7 bases each). CDR3 length: 17 amino acids. V gave up 1 base and J gave up 0 bases, with 16 bases separating them. Germline V gene sequence: CDR1 LGHNT, CDR2 FRNRAP. The DNA for the CDR3 is TGTGCTAGTGGTTTGGCCCTCGGGGGGACAGCCTCCTACGAGCAGTACTTC. Translation gives CASGLALGGTASYEQYF.

This clonotype has ten or more counts. V and J are TRBV9 and TRBJ2-5, with 8 bases aligning to TRBD1. CDR3 size: 16 residues. The ends lost 0 bases at V and 4 bases at J; junction bases unmatched: 8. Germline-derived CDR1 and CDR2 are SGDLS and YYNGEE. The CDR3 nucleotides read TGTGCCAGCAGCGTAGGGACAGGGATCTCGGGAGAGACCCAGTACTTC. Protein product: CASSVGTGISGETQYF.

This clonotype was recorded many times. The rearrangement uses TRBV7-6 and TRBJ2-1, with D possibly called TRBD1 or TRBD2 (5 bases each). Deletions cut 3 bases from V and 5 bases from J, with 14 bases between. Germline CDR1 reads SGHVS; CDR2 reads FNYEAQ. The CDR3 has 15 residues. Here the CDR3 DNA reads TGTGCCAGCAGCTTCATCCGGGACGGGGACAATGAGCAGTTCTTC. This encodes CASSFIRDGDNEQFF.

In this sample, this clonotype turned up many times. The chain carries TRBV4-2 and TRBJ1-2, with D possibly TRBD1 on 5 matching bases. V lost 0 bases, J lost 4 bases, and 24 bases lay in between. Germline assignment: CDR1 LGHNA and CDR2 YNFKEQ. The CDR3 consists of 19 residues. This CDR3 is CASSQDGGKTRRVGYGYTF. The CDR3 DNA reads as TGTGCCAGCAGCCAAGACGGGGGAAAGACGCGGAGGGTCGGCTATGGCTACACCTTC.

The chain couples TRBV5-1 to TRBJ1-1, with TRBD1 as a possible D gene (5 bases). Per germline, CDR1 SGHRS and CDR2 YFSETQ. The CDR3 runs 14 residues. Deletions cut 4 bases from V and 6 bases from J, with 16 bases between. CDR3 DNA sequence: TGCGCCAGCAGCCAGCAGGGTTTACACGCTGAAGCTTTCTTT. Its protein product is CASSQQGLHAEAFF.

V is TRBV29-1 and J is TRBJ1-1, with 8 bases that match TRBD1. The CDR3 has 12 amino acids. V was pared by 6 bases and J by 6 bases, with 6 bases of the junction left unmatched. The germline V gene encodes CDR1 SQVTM and CDR2 ANQGSEA. The CDR3 DNA reads as TGCAGCGTCCAGGGGGCTCGGGCTGAAGCTTTCTTT. Amino acids: CSVQGARAEAFF.

This clonotype was counted once. A read error may account for a junction end that differs from germline. This chain joins TRBV19 and TRBJ1-6; possibly TRBD1 for D (5 bases). This CDR3 has 15 amino acids. Germline V gene sequence: CDR1 LNHDA, CDR2 SQIVND (reference sequence). CDR3 in DNA: TGTGCCGGTAGTATAGGGGTCGACAGAGATTCACCCCTCCACTTT. This encodes CAGSIGVDRDSPLHF. The whole variable domain, remainder taken from reference TRBV19 and TRBJ1-6, is DGGITQSPKYLFRKEGQNVTLSCEQNLNHDAMYWYRQDPGQGLRLIYYSQIVNDFQKGDIAEGYSVSREKKESFPLTVTSAQKNPTAFYLCAGSIGVDRDSPLHFGNGTRLTVT.

Worth noting for this clonotype: With a much larger clone just one base away, this may be a read error. The chain recombines TRBV5-8 with TRBJ1-2, with 8 bases that match TRBD1. Germline-derived CDR1 and CDR2 are SGHTS and YDEGEE. This CDR3 is 14 amino acids long. CDR3 loop: CAGSLGGTGYGYTF. CDR3 bases: TGTGCCGGCAGCTTGGGGGGGACAGGCTATGGCTACACCTTC.

Remarks on this clonotype: A much larger clone differs from this one at a single base, so this may be a read error. The chain couples TRBV6-1 to TRBJ2-5; D is uncertain. The CDR3 has 15 residues. Trimming took 5 bases from V and 0 from J, leaving 13 bases between them. Germline CDR1 and CDR2: MNHNS and SASEGT. The CDR3 DNA sequence: TGTGCCAGCAGTAGGCAGGCAGGCTACCAAGAGACCCAGTACTTC. This gives the protein CASSRQAGYQETQYF.

Many counts were recorded for this clonotype. V gene TRBV7-2 combines with J gene TRBJ1-2, with TRBD1 matching 7 bases. CDR1 and CDR2 from the germline V gene are SGHTA and FQGNSA. V dropped 0 bases and J dropped 2; count of bases not matched to a gene: 0. This CDR3 is built from 14 residues. The CDR3 is CASSLAGGNYGYTF. The CDR3 nucleotides are TGTGCCAGCAGCTTAGCAGGGGGCAACTATGGCTACACCTTC.

This clonotype was detected ten times or more. The CDR3 region is CSILRGNQETQYF. The CDR3 DNA reads as TGCAGTATTCTGCGGGGGAACCAAGAGACCCAGTACTTC. The chain employs TRBV20-1 and TRBJ2-5; 7 bases are a match to TRBD2. CDR1 is DFQATT, CDR2 SNEGSKA, per germline (reference sequence). The J segment lost 0 bases and the V segment lost 8 bases, leaving 6 bases of the junction unmatched. The CDR3 length is 13 residues.

This clonotype was counted ten times or more. The chain joins TRBV13 to TRBJ2-5, with 8 bases that match TRBD2. The CDR3 length is 14 residues. The germline gives CDR1 PRHDT, CDR2 FYEKMQ (reference sequence). The V segment lost 5 bases and the J segment 1 base; nucleotides outside the gene matches: 3. The CDR3 sequence is CASSATSAQETQYF. The CDR3 nucleotides read TGTGCCAGCAGCGCGACTAGCGCCCAAGAGACCCAGTACTTC.

As for this clonotype: This may stem from a read error, because a much larger clone lies one nucleotide away. The chain carries TRBV15 and TRBJ1-5; D gene uncertain. The CDR3 runs 13 residues. In germline, CDR1 is LNHNV, CDR2 YYDKDF (reference sequence). CDR3 loop: CAASRDLNQPQHF. CDR3 DNA sequence: TGTGCCGCCAGCAGAGATCTAAATCAGCCCCAGCATTTT.

The genes are TRBV20-1 and TRBJ1-5; D gene uncertain. This CDR3 comprises 13 residues. Germline assignment: CDR1 DFQATT and CDR2 SNEGSKA (reference sequence). With 3 bases removed from V and 7 bases from J, the gap between germline ends came to 13 bases. The chain's CDR3 is CSARYLRGQPQHF. CDR3 in DNA: TGCAGTGCTAGGTACCTACGCGGGCAGCCCCAGCATTTT.

This clonotype has more than one count but fewer than ten. A much larger clone differs by one base, so this may be a read error. The chain joins TRBV7-9 to TRBJ2-7; D gene unclear. V lost 1 base and J lost 3, with 7 bases in between. CDR3 length: 13 amino acids. Germline CDR1 SEHNR, CDR2 FQNEAQ (reference sequence). CDR3 nucleotide sequence: TGTGCCAGCAGCTTAGGTCCCCGCTACGAGCAGTACTTC. Translating gives CASSLGPRYEQYF.